These T cell receptor beta chains were read from a single sample in a study of shared clonotypes between healthy human individuals. Method: immunoSEQ multiplex PCR; TCRdb's copy keeps in-frame clones and lacks some. The data show millions of clones, with more than 80% seen just once and over 0.12% held by the top ten. Sequenced input: naive CD4+ T cells sorted from blood. The receptors here all came from a man between 18 and 29 years old in good health. Both conserved end residues are part of each CDR3. The order of the fields is V gene, J gene, D gene, clone size, CDR3 DNA, CDR3 protein. The D gene is left open where the match is weak. Rows may omit the clone size; those that give it use once, few, many or a size class.

TRBV18	TRBJ2-1	TRBD2	.	TGTGCCAGCTCACTGATTCCGGGACTAGCAATCGACAATGAGCAGTTCTTC	CASSLIPGLAIDNEQFF
TRBV5-6	TRBJ1-1	TRBD1	once	TGTGCCAGCAGCTTGAGGGACAGAAACACTGAAGCTTTCTTT	CASSLRDRNTEAFF
TRBV14	TRBJ2-7	.	.	TGTGCCAGCAGTCCCAGGGTCGGCTACGAGCAGTACTTC	CASSPRVGYEQYF
TRBV4-1	TRBJ1-2	TRBD1	.	TGCGCCAGCAGCCAAGGGCAGGGGGATGGCTACACCTTC	CASSQGQGDGYTF
TRBV6-5	TRBJ1-2	TRBD1	.	TGTGCCAGCAGTTACTCTGGGACAGGGGGTTGGTACGGCTACACCTTC	CASSYSGTGGWYGYTF
TRBV2	TRBJ2-7	.	.	TGTGCCAGCAGTGCCTATGGGGGGCCCACCTACGAGCAGTACTTC	CASSAYGGPTYEQYF
TRBV6-5	TRBJ2-7	TRBD2	.	TGTGCCAGCAGTTACTACTCTAGCGGGAGGGGCGAGCAGTACTTC	CASSYYSSGRGEQYF
TRBV5-4	TRBJ2-2	.	.	TGTGCCAGCAGCTTGTTCGGGGGCTACACCGGGGAGCTGTTTTTT	CASSLFGGYTGELFF
TRBV29-1	TRBJ1-1	.	.	TGCAGCGTTGAGGCTCCTGGGCTGTTGAACACTGAAGCTTTCTTT	CSVEAPGLLNTEAFF
TRBV27	TRBJ1-1	.	.	TGTGCCAGCAGCCGAGCCGGGACAAGAGACACTGAAGCTTTCTTT	CASSRAGTRDTEAFF
TRBV5-1	TRBJ2-5	.	.	TGCGCCAGCAGCTTGCGGTTGGGTTGGTCCCAAGAGACCCAGTACTTC	CASSLRLGWSQETQYF
TRBV19	TRBJ2-7	.	once	TGTGCCAGTAGTATAGGTGGGATTCAGGGAGAGCAGTACTTC	CASSIGGIQGEQYF
TRBV2	TRBJ1-2	.	few	TGTGCCAGCAGTGAAGGGTCGCCGAGCTACACCTTC	CASSEGSPSYTF
TRBV6-1	TRBJ2-2	.	.	TGTGCCAGCAGCTGGAGGGAGAACACCGGGGAGCTGTTTTTT	CASSWRENTGELFF
TRBV7-9	TRBJ1-4	TRBD1	.	TGTGCCAGCAGCATAGGGACAGGGTTTCAGGAAAAACTGTTTTTT	CASSIGTGFQEKLFF
TRBV30	TRBJ2-5	TRBD2	.	TGTGCCTGGAGTGCGGGTAGCGGGCCGGAGACCCAGTACTTC	CAWSAGSGPETQYF
TRBV7-3	TRBJ2-5	TRBD2	once	TGTGCCAGCAGCTACCGGGCTAGCGGGGGGACCCAAGAGACCCAGTACTTC	CASSYRASGGTQETQYF
TRBV5-1	TRBJ2-5	TRBD2	.	TGCGCCAGCAGTACGGGGGGGAATCAAGAGACCCAGTACTTC	CASSTGGNQETQYF
TRBV7-9	TRBJ2-7	.	.	TGTGCCAGCAGCTTAGCGCCCATGTACGAGCAGTACTTC	CASSLAPMYEQYF
TRBV14	TRBJ1-6	TRBD1	once	TGTGCCAGCAGCCATAGGGACAGACTAAAAGGATTGGCCCTCCACTTT	CASSHRDRLKGLALHF
TRBV28	TRBJ1-2	.	.	TGTGCCAGCAGTCGTTGGGACACGGGGTATGGCTACACCTTC	CASSRWDTGYGYTF
TRBV5-1	TRBJ2-7	TRBD1	.	TGCGCCAGCAGCTTGGTGGGACAGATAGACTACGAGCAGTACTTC	CASSLVGQIDYEQYF
TRBV5-1	TRBJ1-2	.	.	TGCGCCAGCAGCGCCCGTGACAGCACAACTAACTATGGCTACACCTTC	CASSARDSTTNYGYTF